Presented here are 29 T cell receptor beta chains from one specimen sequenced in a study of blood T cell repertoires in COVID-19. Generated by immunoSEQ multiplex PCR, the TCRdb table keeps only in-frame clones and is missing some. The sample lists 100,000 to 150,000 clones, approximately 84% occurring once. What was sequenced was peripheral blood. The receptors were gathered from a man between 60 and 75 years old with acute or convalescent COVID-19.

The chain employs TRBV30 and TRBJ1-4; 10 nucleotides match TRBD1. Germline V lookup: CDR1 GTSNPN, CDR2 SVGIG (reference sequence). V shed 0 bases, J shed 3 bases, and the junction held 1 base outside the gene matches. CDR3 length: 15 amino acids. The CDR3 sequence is CAWSVGQGANEKLFF. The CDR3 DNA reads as TGTGCCTGGAGTGTTGGACAGGGGGCTAATGAAAAACTGTTTTTT.

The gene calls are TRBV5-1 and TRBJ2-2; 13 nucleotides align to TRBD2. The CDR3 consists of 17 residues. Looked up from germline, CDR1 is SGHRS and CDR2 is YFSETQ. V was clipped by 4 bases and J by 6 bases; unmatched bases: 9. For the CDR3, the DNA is TGCGCCAGCAGCCCAGGGACTAGCGGGGAGAGGGCCGGGGAGCTGTTTTTT. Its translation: CASSPGTSGERAGELFF. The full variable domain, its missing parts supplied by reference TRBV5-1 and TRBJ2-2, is KAGVTQTPRYLIKTRGQQVTLSCSPISGHRSVSWYQQTPGQGLQFLFEYFSETQRNKGNFPGRFSGRQFSNSRSEMNVSTLELGDSALYLCASSPGTSGERAGELFFGEGSRLTVL.

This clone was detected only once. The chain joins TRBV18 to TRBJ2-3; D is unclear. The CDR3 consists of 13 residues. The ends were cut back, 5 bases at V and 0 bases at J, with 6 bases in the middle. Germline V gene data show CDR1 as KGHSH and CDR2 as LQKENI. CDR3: CASSTISTDTQYF. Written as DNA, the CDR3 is TGTGCCAGCTCAACAATAAGCACAGATACGCAGTATTTT. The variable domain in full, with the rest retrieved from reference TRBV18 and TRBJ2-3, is NAGVMQNPRHLVRRRGQEARLRCSPMKGHSHVYWYRQLPEEGLKFMVYLQKENIIDESGMPKERFSAEFPKEGPSILRIQQVVRGDSAAYFCASSTISTDTQYFGPGTRLTVL.

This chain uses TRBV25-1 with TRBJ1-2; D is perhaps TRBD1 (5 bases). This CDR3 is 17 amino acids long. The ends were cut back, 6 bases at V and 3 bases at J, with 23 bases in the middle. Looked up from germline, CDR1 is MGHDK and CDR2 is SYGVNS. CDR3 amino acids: CASRGRGGRTTHYGYTF. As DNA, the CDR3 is TGTGCCAGCAGGGGGCGCGGGGGACGGACAACGCACTATGGCTACACCTTC.

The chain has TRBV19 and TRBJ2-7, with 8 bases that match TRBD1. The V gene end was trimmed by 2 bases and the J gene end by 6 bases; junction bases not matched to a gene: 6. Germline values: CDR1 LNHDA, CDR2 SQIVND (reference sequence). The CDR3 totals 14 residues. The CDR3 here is CASSITEDRVEQYF. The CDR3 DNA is TGTGCCAGTAGTATAACTGAGGACAGGGTCGAGCAGTACTTC.

The CDR3: CASSLMAEETQYF. The DNA of the CDR3 is TGTGCCAGCAGCTTGATGGCGGAAGAGACCCAGTACTTC. The chain carries TRBV11-3 and TRBJ2-5; D gene uncertain. CDR1 and CDR2 (germline): SGHNT, YENEEA. This CDR3 region has 13 residues. V lost 3 bases and J lost 3, with 8 bases in between.

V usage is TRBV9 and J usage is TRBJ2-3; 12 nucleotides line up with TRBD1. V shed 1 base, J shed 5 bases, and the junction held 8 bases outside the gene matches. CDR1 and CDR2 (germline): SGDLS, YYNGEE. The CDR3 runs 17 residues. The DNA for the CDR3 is TGTGCCAGCAGCGTACCCCCGGGACAGGGGGCGGAAGATACGCAGTATTTT. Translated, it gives CASSVPPGQGAEDTQYF.

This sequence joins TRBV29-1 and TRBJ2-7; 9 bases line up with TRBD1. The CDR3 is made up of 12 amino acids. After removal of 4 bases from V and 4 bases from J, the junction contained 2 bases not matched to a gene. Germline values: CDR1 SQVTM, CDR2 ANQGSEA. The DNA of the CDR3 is TGCAGCGTTGGACAGGGGGGGTACGAGCAGTACTTC. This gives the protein CSVGQGGYEQYF.

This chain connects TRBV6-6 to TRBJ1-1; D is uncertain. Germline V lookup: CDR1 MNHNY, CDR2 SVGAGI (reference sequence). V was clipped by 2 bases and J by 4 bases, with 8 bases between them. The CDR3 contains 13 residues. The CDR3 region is CASSYVGSTEAFF. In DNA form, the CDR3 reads TGTGCCAGCAGTTACGTGGGGAGCACTGAAGCTTTCTTT.

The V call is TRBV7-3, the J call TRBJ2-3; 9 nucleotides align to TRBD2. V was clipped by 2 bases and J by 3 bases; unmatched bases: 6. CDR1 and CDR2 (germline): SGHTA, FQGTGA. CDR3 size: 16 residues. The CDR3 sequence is CASSLLGGRATDTQYF. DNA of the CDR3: TGTGCCAGCAGCTTATTAGGCGGGAGGGCGACAGATACGCAGTATTTT.

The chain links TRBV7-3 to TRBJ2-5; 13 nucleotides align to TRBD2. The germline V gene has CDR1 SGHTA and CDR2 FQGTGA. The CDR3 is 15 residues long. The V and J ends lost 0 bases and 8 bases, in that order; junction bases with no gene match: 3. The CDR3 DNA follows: TGTGCCAGCAGCTTAACCGGGACTAGCGGGAATACCCAGTACTTC. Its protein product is CASSLTGTSGNTQYF.

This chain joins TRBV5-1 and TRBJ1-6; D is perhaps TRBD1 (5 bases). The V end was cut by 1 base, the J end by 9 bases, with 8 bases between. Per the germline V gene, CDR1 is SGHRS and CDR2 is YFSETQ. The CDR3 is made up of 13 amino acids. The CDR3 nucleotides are TGCGCCAGCAGCTTGCGACAGCTTTCACCCCTCCACTTT. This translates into CASSLRQLSPLHF.

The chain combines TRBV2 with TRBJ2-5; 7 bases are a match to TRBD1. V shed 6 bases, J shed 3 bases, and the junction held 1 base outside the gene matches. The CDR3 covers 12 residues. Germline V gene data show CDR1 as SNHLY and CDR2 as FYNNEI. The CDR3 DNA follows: TGTGCCAGCAGGGGGACAGAAGAGACCCAGTACTTC. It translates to CASRGTEETQYF. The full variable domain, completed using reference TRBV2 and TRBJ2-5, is EPEVTQTPSHQVTQMGQEVILRCVPISNHLYFYWYRQILGQKVEFLVSFYNNEISEKSEIFDDQFSVERPDGSNFTLKIRSTKLEDSAMYFCASRGTEETQYFGPGTRLLVL.

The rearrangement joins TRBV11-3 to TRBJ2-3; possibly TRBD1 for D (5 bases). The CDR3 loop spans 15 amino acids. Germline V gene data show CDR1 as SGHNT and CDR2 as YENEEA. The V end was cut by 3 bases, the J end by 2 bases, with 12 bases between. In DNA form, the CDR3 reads TGTGCCAGCAGCTTCGGTCAGGGAAACACAGATACGCAGTATTTT. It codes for CASSFGQGNTDTQYF. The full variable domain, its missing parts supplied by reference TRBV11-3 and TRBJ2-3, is EAGVVQSPRYKIIEKKQPVAFWCNPISGHNTLYWYLQNLGQGPELLIRYENEEAVDDSQLPKDRFSAERLKGVDSTLKIQPAELGDSAVYLCASSFGQGNTDTQYFGPGTRLTVL.

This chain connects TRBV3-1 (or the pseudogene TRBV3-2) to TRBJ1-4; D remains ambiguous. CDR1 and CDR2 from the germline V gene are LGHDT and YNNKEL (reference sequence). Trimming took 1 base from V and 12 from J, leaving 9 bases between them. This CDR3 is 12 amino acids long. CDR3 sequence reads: CASSQGGSELFF. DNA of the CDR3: TGTGCCAGCAGCCAAGGAGGGTCGGAACTGTTTTTT.

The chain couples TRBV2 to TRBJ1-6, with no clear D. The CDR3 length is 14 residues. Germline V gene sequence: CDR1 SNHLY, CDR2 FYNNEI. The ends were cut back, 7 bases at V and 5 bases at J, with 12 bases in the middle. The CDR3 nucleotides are TGTGCCAGCATAGGAGCCTCTGATAATTCACCCCTCCACTTT. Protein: CASIGASDNSPLHF.

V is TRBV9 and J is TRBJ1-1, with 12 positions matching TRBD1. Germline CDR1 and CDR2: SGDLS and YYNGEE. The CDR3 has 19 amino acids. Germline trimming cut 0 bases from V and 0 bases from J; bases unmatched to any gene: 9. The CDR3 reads CASSVVVGTGGEMNTEAFF. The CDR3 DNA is TGTGCCAGCAGCGTAGTAGTAGGGACAGGGGGCGAAATGAACACTGAAGCTTTCTTT.

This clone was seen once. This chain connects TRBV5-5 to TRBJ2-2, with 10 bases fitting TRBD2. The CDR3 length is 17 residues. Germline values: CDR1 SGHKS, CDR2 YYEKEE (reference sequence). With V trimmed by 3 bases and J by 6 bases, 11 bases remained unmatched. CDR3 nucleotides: TGTGCCAGCAGCTCCGGAAACCTAGCGGGAGTCGCCGGGGAGCTGTTTTTT. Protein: CASSSGNLAGVAGELFF.

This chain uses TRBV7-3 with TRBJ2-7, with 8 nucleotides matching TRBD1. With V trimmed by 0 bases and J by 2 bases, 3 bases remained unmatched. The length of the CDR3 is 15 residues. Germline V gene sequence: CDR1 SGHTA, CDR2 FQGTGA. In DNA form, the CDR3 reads TGTGCCAGCAGCTTAACGGGGACAGGAACCTACGAGCAGTACTTC. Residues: CASSLTGTGTYEQYF.

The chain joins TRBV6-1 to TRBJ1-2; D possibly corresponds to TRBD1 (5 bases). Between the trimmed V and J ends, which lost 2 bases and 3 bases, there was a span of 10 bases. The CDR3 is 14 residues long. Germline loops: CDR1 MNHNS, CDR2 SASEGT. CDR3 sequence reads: CASSESGTYYGYTF. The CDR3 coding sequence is TGTGCCAGCAGTGAAAGTGGGACTTACTATGGCTACACCTTC.

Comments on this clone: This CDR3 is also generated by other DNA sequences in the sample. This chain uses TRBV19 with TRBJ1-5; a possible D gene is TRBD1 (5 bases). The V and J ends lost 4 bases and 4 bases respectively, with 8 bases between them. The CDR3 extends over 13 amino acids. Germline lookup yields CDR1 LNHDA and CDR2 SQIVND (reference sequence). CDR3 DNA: TGTGCCAGTAGTAGTCAGGGTAATCAGCCCCAGCATTTT. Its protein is CASSSQGNQPQHF.

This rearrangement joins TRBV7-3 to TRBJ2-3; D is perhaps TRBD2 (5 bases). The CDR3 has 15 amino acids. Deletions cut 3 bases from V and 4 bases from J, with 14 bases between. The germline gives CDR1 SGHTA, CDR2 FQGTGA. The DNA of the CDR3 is TGTGCCAGCAGCTTGGATAGAGGGATGTCAGATACGCAGTATTTT. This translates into CASSLDRGMSDTQYF.

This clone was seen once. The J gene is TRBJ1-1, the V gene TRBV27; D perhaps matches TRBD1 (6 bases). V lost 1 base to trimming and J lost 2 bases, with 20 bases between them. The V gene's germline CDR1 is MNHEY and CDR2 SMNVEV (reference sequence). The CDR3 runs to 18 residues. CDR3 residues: CASSLLFGQNPLNTEAFF. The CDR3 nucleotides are TGTGCCAGCAGTTTATTATTCGGACAGAATCCTCTTAACACTGAAGCTTTCTTT.

CDR3 bases: TGTGCCTGGAGTTTGACAGGGAACACTGAAGCTTTCTTT. Translating it yields CAWSLTGNTEAFF. The chain couples TRBV30 to TRBJ1-1; tentative D call: TRBD1 (6 bases). Trimming left V 2 bases short and J 1 base short, with 8 bases between. The CDR3 contains 13 residues. The germline V gene has CDR1 GTSNPN and CDR2 SVGIG (reference sequence).

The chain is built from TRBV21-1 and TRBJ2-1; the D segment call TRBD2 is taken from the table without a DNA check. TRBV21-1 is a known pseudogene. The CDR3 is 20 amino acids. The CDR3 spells CASSNTTWDFVREGYNEQFF. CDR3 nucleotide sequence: TGTGCCAGCAGCAACACCACTTGGGACTTCGTCCGGGAAGGGTACAATGAGCAGTTCTTC.

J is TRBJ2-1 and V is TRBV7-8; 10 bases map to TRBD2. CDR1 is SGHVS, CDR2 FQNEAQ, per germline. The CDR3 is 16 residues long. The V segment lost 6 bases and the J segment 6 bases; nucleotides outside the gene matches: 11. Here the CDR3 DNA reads TGTGCCAGCAGGGAAATCCTAGCGGGGGATTTCAATGAGCAGTTCTTC. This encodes CASREILAGDFNEQFF.

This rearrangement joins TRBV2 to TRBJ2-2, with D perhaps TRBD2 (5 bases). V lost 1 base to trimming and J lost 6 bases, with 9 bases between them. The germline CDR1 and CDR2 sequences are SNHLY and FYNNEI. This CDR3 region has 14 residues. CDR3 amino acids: CASSEVRDSGELFF. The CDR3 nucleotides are TGTGCCAGCAGTGAAGTACGGGATTCCGGGGAGCTGTTTTTT.

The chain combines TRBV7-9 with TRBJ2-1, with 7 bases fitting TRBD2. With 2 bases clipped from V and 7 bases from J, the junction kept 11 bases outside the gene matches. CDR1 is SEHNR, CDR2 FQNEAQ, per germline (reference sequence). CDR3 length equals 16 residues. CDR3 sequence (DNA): TGTGCCAGCAGCTTAACCGTGGGAGGGGTGTGGAATGAGCAGTTCTTC. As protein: CASSLTVGGVWNEQFF.

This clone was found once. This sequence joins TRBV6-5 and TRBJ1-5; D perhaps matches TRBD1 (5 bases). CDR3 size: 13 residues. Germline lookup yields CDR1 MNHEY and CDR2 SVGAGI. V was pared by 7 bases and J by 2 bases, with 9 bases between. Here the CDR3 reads CASKTGGNQPQHF. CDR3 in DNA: TGTGCCAGCAAAACGGGGGGCAATCAGCCCCAGCATTTT.